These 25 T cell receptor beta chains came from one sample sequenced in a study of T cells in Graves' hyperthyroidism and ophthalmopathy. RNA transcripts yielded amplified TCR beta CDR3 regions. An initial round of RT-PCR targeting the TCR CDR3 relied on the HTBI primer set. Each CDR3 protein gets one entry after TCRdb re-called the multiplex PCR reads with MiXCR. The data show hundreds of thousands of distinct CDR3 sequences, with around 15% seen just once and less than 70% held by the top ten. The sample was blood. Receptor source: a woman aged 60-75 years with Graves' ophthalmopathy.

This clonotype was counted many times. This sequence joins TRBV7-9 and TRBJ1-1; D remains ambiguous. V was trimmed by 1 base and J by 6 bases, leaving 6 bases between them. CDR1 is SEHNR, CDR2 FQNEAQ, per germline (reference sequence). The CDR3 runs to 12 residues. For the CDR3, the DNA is TGTGCCAGCAGCTTAGATAACCCTGAAGCTTTCTTT. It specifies CASSLDNPEAFF.

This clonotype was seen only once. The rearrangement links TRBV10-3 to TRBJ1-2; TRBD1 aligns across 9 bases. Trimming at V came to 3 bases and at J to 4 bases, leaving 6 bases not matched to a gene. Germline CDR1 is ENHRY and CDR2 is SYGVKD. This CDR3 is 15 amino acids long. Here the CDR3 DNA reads TGTGCCATCAGTGACTCCGGGACAGGGCCCTATGGCTACACCTTC. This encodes CAISDSGTGPYGYTF.

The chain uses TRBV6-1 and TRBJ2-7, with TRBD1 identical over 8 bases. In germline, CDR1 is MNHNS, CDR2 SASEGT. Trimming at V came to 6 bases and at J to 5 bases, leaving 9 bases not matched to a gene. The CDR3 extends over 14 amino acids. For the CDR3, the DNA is TGTGCCAGCAGGATACCGGGACAGGAGGACGAGCAGTACTTC. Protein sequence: CASRIPGQEDEQYF.

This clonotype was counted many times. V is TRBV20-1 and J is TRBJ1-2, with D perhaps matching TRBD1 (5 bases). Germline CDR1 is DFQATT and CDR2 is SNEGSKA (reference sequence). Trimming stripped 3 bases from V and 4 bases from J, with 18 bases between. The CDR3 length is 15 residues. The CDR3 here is CSARESLGPTYGYTF. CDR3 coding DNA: TGCAGTGCTAGGGAGAGCTTGGGGCCCACCTATGGCTACACCTTC.

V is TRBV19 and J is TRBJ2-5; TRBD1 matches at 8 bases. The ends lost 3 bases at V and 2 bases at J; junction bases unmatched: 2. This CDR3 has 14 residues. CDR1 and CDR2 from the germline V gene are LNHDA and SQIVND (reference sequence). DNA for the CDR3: TGTGCCAGTAGTATTCACAGGGGGCAAGAGACCCAGTACTTC. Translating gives CASSIHRGQETQYF.

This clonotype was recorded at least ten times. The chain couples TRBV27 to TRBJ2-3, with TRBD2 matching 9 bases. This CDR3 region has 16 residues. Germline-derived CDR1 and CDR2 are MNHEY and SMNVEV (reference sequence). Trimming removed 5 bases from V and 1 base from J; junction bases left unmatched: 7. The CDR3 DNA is TGTGCCAGCAGTCCCATAGCGGGAGCGCGCACAGATACGCAGTATTTT. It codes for CASSPIAGARTDTQYF.

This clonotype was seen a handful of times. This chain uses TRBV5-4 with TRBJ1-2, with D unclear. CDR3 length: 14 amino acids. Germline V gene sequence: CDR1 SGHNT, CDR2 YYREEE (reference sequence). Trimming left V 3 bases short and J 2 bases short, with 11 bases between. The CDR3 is CASSSGGGNYGYTF. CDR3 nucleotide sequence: TGTGCCAGCAGCTCAGGCGGAGGGAACTATGGCTACACCTTC.

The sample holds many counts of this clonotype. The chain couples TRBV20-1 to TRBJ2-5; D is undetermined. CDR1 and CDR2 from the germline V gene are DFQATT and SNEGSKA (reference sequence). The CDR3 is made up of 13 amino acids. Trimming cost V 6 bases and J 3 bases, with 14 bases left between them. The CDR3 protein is CSAPVATEETQYF. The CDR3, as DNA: TGCAGTGCCCCGGTCGCTACAGAAGAGACCCAGTACTTC.

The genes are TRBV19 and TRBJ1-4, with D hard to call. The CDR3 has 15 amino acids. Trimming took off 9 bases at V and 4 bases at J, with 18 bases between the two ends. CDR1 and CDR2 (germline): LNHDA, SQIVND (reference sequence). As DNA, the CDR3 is TGTGCCAGCACTTCAATACTCGGTCGTAATGAAAAACTGTTTTTT. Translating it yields CASTSILGRNEKLFF.

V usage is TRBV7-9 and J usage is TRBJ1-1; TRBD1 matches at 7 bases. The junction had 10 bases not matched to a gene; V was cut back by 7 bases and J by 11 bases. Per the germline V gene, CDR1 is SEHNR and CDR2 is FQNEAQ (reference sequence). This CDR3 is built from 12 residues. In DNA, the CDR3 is TGTGCCAGCACCAGGGGGGGTATCGAGGCTTTCTTT. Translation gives CASTRGGIEAFF.

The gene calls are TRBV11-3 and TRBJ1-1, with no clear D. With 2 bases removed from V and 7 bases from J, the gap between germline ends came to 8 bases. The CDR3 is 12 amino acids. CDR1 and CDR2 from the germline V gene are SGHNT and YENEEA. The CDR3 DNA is TGTGCCAGCAGCTTATCTGTAGGTGAAGCTTTCTTT. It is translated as CASSLSVGEAFF.

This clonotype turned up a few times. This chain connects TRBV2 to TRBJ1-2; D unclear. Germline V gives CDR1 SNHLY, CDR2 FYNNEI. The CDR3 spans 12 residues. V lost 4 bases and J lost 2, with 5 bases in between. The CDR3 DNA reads TGTGCCAGCAGTGCGGAGAACTATGGCTACACCTTC. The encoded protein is CASSAENYGYTF. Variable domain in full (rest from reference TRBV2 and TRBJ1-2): EPEVTQTPSHQVTQMGQEVILRCVPISNHLYFYWYRQILGQKVEFLVSFYNNEISEKSEIFDDQFSVERPDGSNFTLKIRSTKLEDSAMYFCASSAENYGYTFGSGTRLTVV.

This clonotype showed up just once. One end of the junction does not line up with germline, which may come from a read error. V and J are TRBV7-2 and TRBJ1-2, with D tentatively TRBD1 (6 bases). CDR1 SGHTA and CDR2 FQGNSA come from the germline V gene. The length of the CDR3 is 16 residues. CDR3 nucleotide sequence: TGTGCCAGCAGCTCAGGTGGGGGCAGAGCTAACTATGACTACACCTTC. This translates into CASSSGGGRANYDYTF.

The CDR3 here is CATSAAGFTDTQYF. CDR3 in DNA: TGTGCCACCAGTGCAGCGGGGTTCACAGATACGCAGTATTTT. The chain couples TRBV24-1 to TRBJ2-3, with 7 bases identical to TRBD2. V was pared by 5 bases and J by 2 bases, with 3 bases of the junction left unmatched. Looked up from germline, CDR1 is KGHDR and CDR2 is SFDVKD. The CDR3 extends over 14 amino acids.

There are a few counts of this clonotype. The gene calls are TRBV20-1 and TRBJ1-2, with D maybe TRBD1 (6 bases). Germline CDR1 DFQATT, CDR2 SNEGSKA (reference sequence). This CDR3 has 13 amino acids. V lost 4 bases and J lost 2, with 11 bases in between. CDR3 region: CSAIGQRNYGYTF. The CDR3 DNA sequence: TGCAGTGCTATCGGACAGAGAAACTATGGCTACACCTTC.

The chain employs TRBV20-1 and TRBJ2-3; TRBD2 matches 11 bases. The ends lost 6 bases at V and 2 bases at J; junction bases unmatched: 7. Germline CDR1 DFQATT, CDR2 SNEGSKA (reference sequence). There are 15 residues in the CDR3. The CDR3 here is CSAPLAGGHTDTQYF. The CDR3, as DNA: TGCAGTGCCCCGCTAGCGGGGGGTCACACAGATACGCAGTATTTT.

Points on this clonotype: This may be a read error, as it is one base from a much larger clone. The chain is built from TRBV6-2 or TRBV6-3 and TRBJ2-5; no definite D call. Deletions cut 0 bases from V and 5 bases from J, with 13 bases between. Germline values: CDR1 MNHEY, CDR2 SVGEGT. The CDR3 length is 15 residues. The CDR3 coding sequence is TGTGCCAGCAGTTACTCCCAGAGGCGACGGGAGACCCAGTACTTC. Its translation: CASSYSQRRRETQYF.

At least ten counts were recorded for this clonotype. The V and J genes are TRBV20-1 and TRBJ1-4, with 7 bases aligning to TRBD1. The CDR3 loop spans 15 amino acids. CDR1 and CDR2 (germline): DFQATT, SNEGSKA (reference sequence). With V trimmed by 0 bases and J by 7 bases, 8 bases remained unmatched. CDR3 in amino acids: CSARDEGAMGEKLFF. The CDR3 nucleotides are TGCAGTGCTAGAGACGAGGGGGCTATGGGTGAAAAACTGTTTTTT.

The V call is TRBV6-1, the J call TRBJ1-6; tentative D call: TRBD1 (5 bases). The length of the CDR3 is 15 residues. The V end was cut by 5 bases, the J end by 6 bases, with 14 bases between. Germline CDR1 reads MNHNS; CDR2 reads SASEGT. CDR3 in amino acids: CASSTGGPINSPLHF. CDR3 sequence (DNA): TGTGCCAGCAGTACGGGGGGACCGATTAATTCACCCCTCCACTTT.

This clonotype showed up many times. The CDR3 coding sequence is TGTGCCAGCAGCTTGGAAAACTACAATGAGCAGTTCTTC. Amino acid sequence: CASSLENYNEQFF. This chain connects TRBV7-7 to TRBJ2-1; D is uncertain. V was clipped by 3 bases and J by 3 bases, with 6 bases between them. Germline V CDR1 and CDR2: SSHAT, FNYEAQ (reference sequence). This CDR3 has 13 residues.

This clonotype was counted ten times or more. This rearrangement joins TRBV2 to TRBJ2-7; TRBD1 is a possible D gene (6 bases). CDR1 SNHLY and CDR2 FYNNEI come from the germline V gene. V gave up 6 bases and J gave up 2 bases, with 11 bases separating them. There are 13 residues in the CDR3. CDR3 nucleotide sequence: TGTGCCAGCAGGGTAAACAGGGCCTACGAGCAGTACTTC. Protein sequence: CASRVNRAYEQYF.

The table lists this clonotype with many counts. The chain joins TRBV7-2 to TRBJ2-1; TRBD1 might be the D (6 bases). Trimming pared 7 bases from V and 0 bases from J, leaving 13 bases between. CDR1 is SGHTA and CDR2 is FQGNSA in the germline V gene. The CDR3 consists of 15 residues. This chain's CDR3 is CASTHGTLSYNEQFF. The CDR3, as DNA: TGTGCCAGCACCCACGGGACACTCTCCTACAATGAGCAGTTCTTC.

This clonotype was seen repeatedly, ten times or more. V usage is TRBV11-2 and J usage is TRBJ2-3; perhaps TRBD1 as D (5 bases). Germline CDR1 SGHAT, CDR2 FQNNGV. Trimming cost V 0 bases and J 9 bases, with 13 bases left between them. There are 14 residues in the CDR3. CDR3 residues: CASSLDKAGKTQYF. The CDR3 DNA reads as TGTGCCAGCAGCTTAGATAAGGCAGGGAAGACGCAGTATTTT.

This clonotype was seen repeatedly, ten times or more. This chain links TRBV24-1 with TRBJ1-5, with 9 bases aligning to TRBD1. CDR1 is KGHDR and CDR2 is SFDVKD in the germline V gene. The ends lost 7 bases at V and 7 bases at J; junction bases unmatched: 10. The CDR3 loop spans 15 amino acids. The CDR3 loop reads CATRPDRGVGQPQHF. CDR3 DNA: TGTGCCACCAGACCGGACAGGGGAGTAGGACAGCCCCAGCATTTT.

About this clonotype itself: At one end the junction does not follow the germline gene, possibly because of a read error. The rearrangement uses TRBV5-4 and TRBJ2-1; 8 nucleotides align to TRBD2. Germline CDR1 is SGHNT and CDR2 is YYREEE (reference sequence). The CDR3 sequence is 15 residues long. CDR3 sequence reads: CAGSLKAGVDNEQFF. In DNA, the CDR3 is TGTGCCGGCAGCTTGAAAGCGGGAGTTGACAATGAGCAGTTCTTC.